Sequencing of this T cell receptor (beta chain) was carried out in a study of shared clonotypes between healthy human individuals. CD45RO negativity and positive selection for CCR7 defined naive CD8 cells, a population that excluded terminally differentiated effector memory CD45RA+ cells. Profiled with immunoSEQ multiplex PCR; TCRdb holds only in-frame clones, not every one. This table has some 2.1 million clones, about 95% appearing once. The junction had 20 bases not matched to a gene; V was cut back by 6 bases and J by 6 bases. Germline values: CDR1 MDHEN, CDR2 SYDVKM. The CDR3 is made up of 17 amino acids.

The genes are TRBV28 and TRBJ2-7, with TRBD1 matching over 7 bases. Sequencing used naive CD8+ T cells sorted from blood. The TCR comes from a man younger than 30 in good health. The CDR3: CASSSHARAGGDFEQYF. The CDR3, as DNA: TGTGCCAGCAGCTCCCACGCTCGGGCAGGGGGAGATTTCGAGCAGTACTTC.